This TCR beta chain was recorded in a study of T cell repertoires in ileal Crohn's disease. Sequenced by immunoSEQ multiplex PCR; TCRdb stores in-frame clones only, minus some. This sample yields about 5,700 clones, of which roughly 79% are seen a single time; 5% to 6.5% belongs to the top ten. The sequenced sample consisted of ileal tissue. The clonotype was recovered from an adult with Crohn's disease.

The CDR3: CAWRIGGGTDTQYF. The DNA of the CDR3 is TGTGCCTGGAGGATAGGGGGGGGCACAGATACGCAGTATTTT. The rearrangement links TRBV30 to TRBJ2-3, with D possibly TRBD2 on 7 matching bases. Germline CDR1 reads GTSNPN; CDR2 reads SVGIG (reference sequence). With 3 bases removed from V and 1 base from J, the gap between germline ends came to 11 bases. The CDR3 extends over 14 amino acids.